The rows below give T cell receptor beta chains drawn from one sample of a study of spatial heterogeneity in lung cancer. TCRdb analysed the 5' RACE reads with MiXCR anew, one entry per CDR3 protein. The sample has about 48,000 distinct CDR3 sequences, around 5.2% seen once. Sequenced material: PBMCs, taken at surgery. The receptors shown here come from a male donor with early-stage non-small cell lung cancer. Each CDR3 is given with its conserved first and last residue. The order of the fields is D gene, J gene, clone size, V gene, CDR3 protein, CDR3 DNA. D genes are given only for firm matches. Sizes are listed as once, few, many or a size class.

D: TRBD2; J: TRBJ2-3; size: many; V: TRBV28; CDR3: CASSLRAGAAQYF; DNA: TGTGCCAGCAGTTTAAGGGCGGGAGCGGCGCAGTATTTT
D: .; J: TRBJ2-3; size: many; V: TRBV20-1; CDR3: CSARGTYGTDTQYF; DNA: TGCAGTGCTAGGGGGACCTATGGCACAGATACGCAGTATTTT
D: .; J: TRBJ1-1; size: many; V: TRBV5-6; CDR3: CASSPIGDLNTEAFF; DNA: TGTGCCAGCAGCCCGATAGGGGACTTGAACACTGAAGCTTTCTTT
D: TRBD2; J: TRBJ2-5; size: few; V: TRBV15; CDR3: CATSSGTSGRILETQYF; DNA: TGTGCCACCAGCAGCGGGACTAGCGGGAGGATTTTGGAGACCCAGTACTTC
D: .; J: TRBJ1-4; size: few; V: TRBV2; CDR3: CASGGTANEKLFF; DNA: TGTGCCAGCGGAGGGACGGCTAATGAAAAACTGTTTTTT
D: .; J: TRBJ2-5; size: many; V: TRBV28; CDR3: CASRSRREETQYF; DNA: TGTGCCAGCAGATCCCGCCGCGAAGAGACCCAGTACTTC
D: .; J: TRBJ2-7; size: few; V: TRBV30; CDR3: CAWARVQRVYEQYF; DNA: TGTGCCTGGGCCAGGGTCCAACGGGTCTACGAGCAGTACTTC
D: .; J: TRBJ1-3; size: many; V: TRBV7-2; CDR3: CASSFPSISGNTIYF; DNA: TGTGCCAGCAGCTTCCCCAGCATCTCTGGAAACACCATATATTTT
D: .; J: TRBJ1-3; size: many; V: TRBV10-3; CDR3: CAISETGNTIYF; DNA: TGTGCCATCAGTGAAACTGGAAACACCATATATTTT
D: TRBD2; J: TRBJ2-5; size: many; V: TRBV2; CDR3: CASRPGTIQETQYF; DNA: TGTGCCAGCAGACCCGGGACTATCCAAGAGACCCAGTACTTC
D: TRBD2; J: TRBJ2-1; size: few; V: TRBV15; CDR3: CATSRVSGRVHEQFF; DNA: TGTGCCACCAGCAGAGTAAGCGGGAGGGTCCATGAGCAGTTCTTC
D: .; J: TRBJ2-1; size: many; V: TRBV2; CDR3: CASSVLGGKGQFF; DNA: TGTGCCAGCAGTGTTTTGGGTGGGAAAGGGCAGTTCTTC
D: TRBD2; J: TRBJ2-7; size: many; V: TRBV6-6; CDR3: CASSPPGSGSNEQYF; DNA: TGTGCCAGCAGCCCCCCCGGGAGCGGGAGTAACGAGCAGTACTTC
D: .; J: TRBJ2-2; size: few; V: TRBV2; CDR3: CASTLTENTGELFF; DNA: TGTGCCAGCACCTTGACAGAAAACACCGGGGAGCTGTTTTTT
D: .; J: TRBJ2-4; size: few; V: TRBV19; CDR3: CASSLAGLAKNIQYF; DNA: TGTGCCAGTAGCCTTGCCGGCTTAGCCAAAAACATTCAGTACTTC
D: .; J: TRBJ2-5; size: many; V: TRBV20-1; CDR3: CSALSGLKTQYF; DNA: TGCAGTGCTTTATCAGGCCTCAAGACCCAGTACTTC